Sequencing of this T cell receptor beta chain was carried out in a study of graft-versus-host responses after intestinal transplantation. Whole-study context: Isolated intestinal, liver-intestinal, or multivisceral transplants had been given to the recipients. For about three years after anti-thymocyte globulin induction, all recipients took tacrolimus and steroids.

For this clone: Antigen: not known.

Study-wide points: In recipient marrow, GvH clones were found, and some appeared first in ileum or blood. Declining HvG levels early post-transplant were linked to peak circulating GvH clone levels.

The junction had 3 bases not matched to a gene; V was cut back by 3 bases and J by 4 bases. The CDR3 contains 13 residues. The V gene's germline CDR1 is MNHEY and CDR2 SMNVEV (reference sequence). Profiled with immunoSEQ multiplex PCR; TCRdb holds only in-frame clones, not every one. The sample carries 20,000 to 25,000 clones, roughly 95% recorded once. The sequenced sample was PBMCs, obtained 156 days after intestinal transplant. This rearrangement joins TRBV27 to TRBJ2-7; TRBD2 matches 7 bases. The origin of this receptor is a human patient who received an intestinal transplant, so some T cells may come from the graft donor. The CDR3: CASSLTSLYEQYF. The DNA for the CDR3 is TGTGCCAGCAGTTTGACTAGCCTTTACGAGCAGTACTTC.